The 4 T cell receptor beta chains reported below all come from one sample, sequenced in a study of blood T cell repertoires in COVID-19. Clones were sequenced by immunoSEQ multiplex PCR, and TCRdb holds only the in-frame ones, with some missing. This table holds about 64,000 clones, 80% to 90% found once. Sequenced material: peripheral blood. The receptors originated from a woman aged 55 to 70 with COVID-19, enrolled during active disease.

The chain uses TRBV7-9 and TRBJ2-2; a weak D match, TRBD2 (5 bases). Trimming removed 5 bases at V and 5 bases at J, with 21 bases between. The CDR3 spans 17 residues. The germline V gene has CDR1 SEHNR and CDR2 FQNEAQ (reference sequence). CDR3 residues: CASSRHGSSRGTGELFF. The CDR3 DNA follows: TGTGCCAGCAGCCGCCACGGAAGCAGCCGAGGGACCGGGGAGCTGTTTTTT.

This chain uses TRBV28 with TRBJ2-7; maybe TRBD2 (5 bases). The germline V gene has CDR1 MDHEN and CDR2 SYDVKM. Trimming removed 7 bases at V and 3 bases at J, with 13 bases between. The CDR3 contains 13 residues. The CDR3 DNA is TGTGCCAGCACTCCTGCGGGTTTCTACGAGCAGTACTTC. Encoded protein: CASTPAGFYEQYF.

V gene TRBV2 combines with J gene TRBJ2-1; 7 nucleotides match TRBD2. V lost 6 bases to trimming and J lost 5 bases; unmatched junction nucleotides: 1. CDR1 and CDR2 (germline): SNHLY, FYNNEI. The CDR3 has 12 amino acids. CDR3 nucleotide sequence: TGTGCCAGCAGCCTAGCGGACAATGAGCAGTTCTTC. Protein product: CASSLADNEQFF.

The chain has TRBV6-5 and TRBJ2-3, with D perhaps matching TRBD1 (6 bases). The ends were cut back, 7 bases at V and 0 bases at J, with 11 bases in the middle. The germline gives CDR1 MNHEY, CDR2 SVGAGI. The length of the CDR3 is 14 residues. CDR3 DNA: TGTGCCAGCAAAAGACAGGAAAGCACAGATACGCAGTATTTT. Translated, it gives CASKRQESTDTQYF.